The clone carrying this TCR beta chain was seen just once. The sample is drawn from a study of blood T cell repertoires in COVID-19. There are 13 residues in the CDR3. CDR1 SGHRS and CDR2 YFSETQ come from the germline V gene. Trimming cost V 2 bases and J 3 bases, with 8 bases left between them. Per the original methods: Estimates of nucleated cell counts were drawn from the amplification of reference gene primers. Sequenced by immunoSEQ multiplex PCR; TCRdb stores in-frame clones only, minus some. The V and J calls and clone size are taken from that table; D and trimming were inferred from the DNA. This sample has some 70,000 clones, with approximately 83% found just once.

The chain employs TRBV5-1 and TRBJ1-1; D is possibly TRBD1 (5 bases). The sequence was obtained from a man in his forties with COVID-19, enrolled during active disease. Input material: peripheral blood. CDR3: CASSFQGDTEAFF. The CDR3 bases are TGCGCCAGCAGCTTTCAAGGGGACACTGAAGCTTTCTTT. The entire variable domain, with the rest obtained from reference TRBV5-1 and TRBJ1-1, is as follows: KAGVTQTPRYLIKTRGQQVTLSCSPISGHRSVSWYQQTPGQGLQFLFEYFSETQRNKGNFPGRFSGRQFSNSRSEMNVSTLELGDSALYLCASSFQGDTEAFFGQGTRLTVV.